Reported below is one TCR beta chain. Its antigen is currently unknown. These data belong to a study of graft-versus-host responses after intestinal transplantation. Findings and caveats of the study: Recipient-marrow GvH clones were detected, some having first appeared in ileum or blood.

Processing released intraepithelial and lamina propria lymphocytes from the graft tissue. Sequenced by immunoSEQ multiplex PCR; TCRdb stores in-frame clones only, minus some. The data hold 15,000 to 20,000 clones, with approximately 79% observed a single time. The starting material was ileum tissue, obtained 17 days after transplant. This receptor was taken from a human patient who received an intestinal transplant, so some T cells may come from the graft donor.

The CDR3 region is CASSAEAEPNEQFF. CDR3 in DNA: TGTGCCAGCAGTGCCGAAGCAGAACCCAATGAGCAGTTCTTC. The chain couples TRBV6-1 to TRBJ2-1; D uncertain. The CDR3 extends over 14 amino acids. V lost 4 bases and J lost 6, with 13 bases in between. Germline V gene lookup returns CDR1 MNHNS and CDR2 SASEGT.